This paragraph reports one T cell receptor beta chain. This sample is drawn from a study of cytomegalovirus exposure and HLA in healthy donors. Sequencing used immunoSEQ multiplex PCR; TCRdb keeps in-frame clones, though not all of them. The table lists 60,000 or so clones, under 95% of them singletons. V was clipped by 5 bases and J by 6 bases; unmatched bases: 15. CDR1 SGHTA and CDR2 FQGNSA come from the germline V gene. The CDR3 is 16 amino acids. The receptor was isolated from a man aged 18 to 30 in good health and CMV-seronegative. The rearrangement uses TRBV7-2 and TRBJ2-7; 8 bases fit TRBD2. The sample taken for sequencing was PBMCs. CDR3 in amino acids: CASSQREGTSAFEQYF. Here the CDR3 DNA reads TGTGCCAGCAGCCAACGGGAGGGCACTAGCGCCTTCGAGCAGTACTTC.